The source of this T cell receptor (beta chain) is a study of memory CD4+ T cells and cytomegalovirus serostatus. Germline CDR1 reads SGHNT; CDR2 reads YYREEE (reference sequence). The V gene lost 0 bases and the J gene lost 4 bases, with 8 bases spanning the gap. CDR3 length: 14 amino acids. The sort gate was single viable CD3+CD4+CD8-CD45RO+ cells for memory CD4+ T cells. After thawing, CD4+ T cells were positively selected. Sequencing was performed with immunoSEQ multiplex PCR; in TCRdb, only in-frame clones are kept and a portion is missing. The sample includes about 59,000 clones, about 81% of them seen just once.

This chain links TRBV5-4 with TRBJ1-5; maybe TRBD1 (6 bases). The sample was memory CD4+ T cells from blood. The origin of this receptor is an adult in good health and CMV-seronegative. The CDR3 loop reads CASSLAGDNQPQHF. The CDR3 bases are TGTGCCAGCAGCTTGGCAGGGGATAATCAGCCCCAGCATTTT.